Following are 20 T cell receptor beta chains from one sample sequenced in a study of beta chain features in type 1 diabetes. Since all of the isolated RNA was reverse transcribed, expressed TCRB transcripts were what got sequenced. Profiling relied on immunoSEQ multiplex PCR, and the TCRdb table lists in-frame clones only, not all of them. This repertoire shows about 160,000 clones, approximately 8.1% found once; its top ten account for around 0.94%. Their specific antigens are unknown. Findings and limits, study-wide: TCRB CDR3s were moderately but significantly shorter in Type 1 diabetes patients in all four CD4+ subsets.

The sequencing sample was made of central memory CD4+ T cells from blood. The receptors were sampled from a woman between 40 and 50 years old with type 1 diabetes.

This clone was counted ten times or more. V gene TRBV29-1 combines with J gene TRBJ2-2; the match to TRBD1 covers 8 bases. Trimming removed 3 bases from V and 4 bases from J; junction bases left unmatched: 4. The CDR3 runs 14 residues. Germline V gene lookup returns CDR1 SQVTM and CDR2 ANQGSEA. The chain's CDR3 is CSVEPDRVTGELFF. CDR3 sequence (DNA): TGCAGCGTTGAGCCGGACAGGGTCACCGGGGAGCTGTTTTTT.

The rearrangement joins TRBV7-2 to TRBJ1-2; D is uncertain. CDR1 and CDR2 (germline): SGHTA, FQGNSA. CDR3 length: 13 residues. Deletions cut 5 bases from V and 3 bases from J, with 10 bases between. The CDR3 DNA sequence: TGTGCCAGCAGCCCTAGACGGGACTATGGCTACACCTTC. This codes for CASSPRRDYGYTF.

This clone has a handful of counts. The rearrangement joins TRBV5-8 to TRBJ2-3, with a weak D call TRBD1 (6 bases). The V and J ends lost 5 bases and 1 base respectively, with 17 bases between them. This CDR3 comprises 16 residues. CDR1 SGHTS and CDR2 YDEGEE come from the germline V gene. The CDR3 is CASSTGRNVGTDTQYF. The DNA of the CDR3 is TGTGCCAGCAGTACAGGGCGGAATGTGGGCACAGATACGCAGTATTTT.

V usage is TRBV28 and J usage is TRBJ2-5; D remains unclear. This CDR3 is built from 17 residues. From germline, CDR1 is MDHEN and CDR2 SYDVKM. Deletions cut 1 base from V and 1 base from J, with 16 bases between. DNA for the CDR3: TGTGCCAGCAGTTTATTAACAGCTACGATATCCCAAGAGACCCAGTACTTC. Encoded protein: CASSLLTATISQETQYF.

This sequence joins TRBV7-2 and TRBJ1-1; 9 positions match TRBD1. Germline CDR1 and CDR2: SGHTA and FQGNSA. With 4 bases clipped from V and 2 bases from J, the junction kept 5 bases outside the gene matches. The CDR3 length is 15 residues. This chain's CDR3 is CASSWRGQGNTEAFF. CDR3 DNA sequence: TGTGCCAGCAGCTGGCGGGGACAGGGAAACACTGAAGCTTTCTTT.

V is TRBV4-2 and J is TRBJ1-5; a weak D match, TRBD1 (6 bases). The CDR3 is 15 residues long. Trimming stripped 3 bases from V and 0 bases from J, with 9 bases between. CDR1 and CDR2 from the germline V gene are LGHNA and YNFKEQ. The CDR3 DNA sequence: TGTGCCAGCAGCCAGCAGACAGGTAGCAATCAGCCCCAGCATTTT. This gives the protein CASSQQTGSNQPQHF.

Only a few counts were recorded for this clone. DNA for the CDR3: TGCAGCGTTGGGATGGGTCGGACAGGCCCGACTGAAGCTTTCTTT. Residues: CSVGMGRTGPTEAFF. The chain uses TRBV29-1 and TRBJ1-1; 7 positions match TRBD1. Germline assignment: CDR1 SQVTM and CDR2 ANQGSEA. J gave up 5 bases and V 4 bases, and 13 bases lay outside the gene matches. This CDR3 is 15 amino acids long.

About this clone: Sequence at one end of the junction differs from germline and may be a read error. V is TRBV13 and J is TRBJ2-7; TRBD1 matches at 8 bases. Germline-derived CDR1 and CDR2 are PRHDT and FYEKMQ (reference sequence). This CDR3 is 12 amino acids long. CDR3 in DNA: TGTGCCAGCAGCTTAGATAGGACAGGGTTGCACTTC. Protein product: CASSLDRTGLHF.

This rearrangement joins TRBV7-9 to TRBJ1-4; D is uncertain. Germline CDR1 and CDR2: SEHNR and FQNEAQ (reference sequence). This CDR3 has 14 amino acids. V was clipped by 11 bases and J by 7 bases, with 20 bases between them. The CDR3 nucleotides are TGTGCCTACGCCGGCGCCAGCCGGGGTGAAAAACTGTTTTTT. Translating gives CAYAGASRGEKLFF.

The chain recombines TRBV2 with TRBJ2-7; 8 positions agree with TRBD1. V shed 7 bases and J 0 bases; nucleotides not matched to a gene: 5. This CDR3 comprises 14 residues. CDR1 is SNHLY and CDR2 is FYNNEI in the germline V gene. The CDR3 nucleotides read TGTGCCAGCAAAAGGGACAGGACCTCCTACGAGCAGTACTTC. Its translation: CASKRDRTSYEQYF.

The chain carries TRBV7-9 and TRBJ1-4, with D hard to call. V lost 1 base to trimming and J lost 7 bases, with 16 bases between them. The CDR3 runs to 16 residues. Germline-derived CDR1 and CDR2 are SEHNR and FQNEAQ (reference sequence). Written as DNA, the CDR3 is TGTGCCAGCAGCTTAGGGTCTGTCCGGCGCGGTGAAAAACTGTTTTTT. Encoded protein: CASSLGSVRRGEKLFF. Together with reference TRBV7-9 and TRBJ1-4, the CDR3 gives the full variable domain: DTGVSQNPRHKITKRGQNVTFRCDPISEHNRLYWYRQTLGQGPEFLTYFQNEAQLEKSRLLSDRFSAERPKGSFSTLEIQRTEQGDSAMYLCASSLGSVRRGEKLFFGSGTQLSVL.

This clone was counted a few times. The genes are TRBV7-9 and TRBJ1-3; 11 positions agree with TRBD1. After removal of 5 bases from V and 1 base from J, the junction contained 10 bases not matched to a gene. CDR3 length: 18 amino acids. Germline loops: CDR1 SEHNR, CDR2 FQNEAQ (reference sequence). This CDR3 reads CASSPSGTGGISGNTIYF. CDR3 DNA: TGTGCCAGCAGCCCGTCGGGGACAGGGGGTATATCTGGAAACACCATATATTTT.

This clone was observed a handful of times. The rearrangement uses TRBV7-2 and TRBJ1-5; D not certain. V lost 2 bases and J 4 bases, leaving 15 bases between the germline ends. The germline V gene has CDR1 SGHTA and CDR2 FQGNSA. The CDR3 totals 16 residues. The CDR3: CASSLRQVTTNQPQHF. CDR3 nucleotides: TGTGCCAGCAGCTTAAGGCAGGTCACGACGAATCAGCCCCAGCATTTT.

The J gene is TRBJ2-2, the V gene TRBV4-3; D is possibly TRBD1 (6 bases). This CDR3 is built from 16 residues. Trimming removed 4 bases at V and 4 bases at J, with 16 bases between. Germline loops: CDR1 LGHNA, CDR2 YSLEER. The CDR3 sequence is CASSRGGASLTGELFF. CDR3 nucleotides: TGCGCCAGCAGCCGAGGGGGAGCCAGCCTCACCGGGGAGCTGTTTTTT.

The V gene is TRBV6-6, the J gene TRBJ2-6; D may be TRBD2 (7 bases). The CDR3 loop spans 14 amino acids. The V and J ends lost 10 bases and 4 bases respectively, with 14 bases between them. Germline V gene data show CDR1 as MNHNY and CDR2 as SVGAGI (reference sequence). CDR3: CATAGASGANVLTF. DNA of the CDR3: TGTGCCACTGCGGGGGCCTCAGGGGCCAACGTCCTGACTTTC.

The J gene is TRBJ2-2, the V gene TRBV28; 7 bases fit TRBD1. The CDR3 spans 16 residues. V shed 6 bases and J 5 bases; nucleotides not matched to a gene: 12. Germline assignment: CDR1 MDHEN and CDR2 SYDVKM. CDR3 sequence: CASRTPGQMTTGELFF. The CDR3 DNA reads as TGTGCCAGCAGAACCCCGGGACAGATGACTACCGGGGAGCTGTTTTTT.

There are a few counts of this clone. This chain links TRBV29-1 with TRBJ1-2, with a possible D match to TRBD1 (6 bases). Germline CDR1 SQVTM, CDR2 ANQGSEA. The V and J ends lost 6 bases and 0 bases respectively, with 11 bases between them. The CDR3 is made up of 13 amino acids. The CDR3 bases are TGCAGCGTCTGGGGGCCGACTAACTATGGCTACACCTTC. Encoded protein: CSVWGPTNYGYTF. The full variable domain, in which reference TRBV29-1 and TRBJ1-2 provide the parts outside the CDR3, is SAVISQKPSRDICQRGTSLTIQCQVDSQVTMMFWYRQQPGQSLTLIATANQGSEATYESGFVIDKFPISRPNLTFSTLTVSNMSPEDSSIYLCSVWGPTNYGYTFGSGTRLTVV.

This clone was seen only a few times. The V call is TRBV7-3, the J call TRBJ1-2; TRBD1 matches at 10 bases. Losses at the gene ends were 5 bases for V and 8 bases for J; bases not matched to a gene: 11. The germline V gene has CDR1 SGHTA and CDR2 FQGTGA. The CDR3 runs 15 residues. The CDR3 coding sequence is TGTGCCAGCAGCCCTGGACAGGGGGAACAAGGCGGCTACACCTTC. Protein product: CASSPGQGEQGGYTF.

This clone was seen only a few times. The gene calls are TRBV7-9 and TRBJ2-2, with 7 nucleotides matching TRBD1. Germline V CDR1 and CDR2: SEHNR, FQNEAQ (reference sequence). Unmatched junction bases numbered 11, after V lost 7 bases and J lost 6 bases. The CDR3 runs to 15 residues. The CDR3 sequence is CASTLKGTAPGELFF. CDR3 DNA sequence: TGTGCCAGCACCCTAAAAGGGACAGCTCCCGGGGAGCTGTTTTTT.

The chain links TRBV5-1 to TRBJ1-3; 8 positions match TRBD1. The V gene's germline CDR1 is SGHRS and CDR2 YFSETQ. Trimming took 4 bases from V and 5 from J; bases not matched to a gene: 5. The length of the CDR3 is 14 residues. This CDR3 is CASSRTGYRNTIYF. The CDR3, as DNA: TGCGCCAGCAGCCGGACAGGGTATCGAAACACCATATATTTT. Drawing the rest from reference TRBV5-1 and TRBJ1-3, the complete variable domain is KAGVTQTPRYLIKTRGQQVTLSCSPISGHRSVSWYQQTPGQGLQFLFEYFSETQRNKGNFPGRFSGRQFSNSRSEMNVSTLELGDSALYLCASSRTGYRNTIYFGEGSWLTVV.